Below, 6 T cell receptor beta chains from the same sample are listed, as sequenced in a study of T cell responses to AZD1222 COVID-19 vaccine. The method was immunoSEQ multiplex PCR; TCRdb's version includes in-frame clones alone and lacks a portion of them. Counted here are tens of thousands of clones, 85% to 90% occurring once; the ten biggest clones make up approximately 8.7%. Sample: peripheral blood, taken on day 0 of AZD1222 vaccination. The receptors stem from an adult in good health.

This chain connects TRBV12-3 or TRBV12-4 to TRBJ2-2, with a tentative D call TRBD1 (5 bases). V was cut by 8 bases and J by 1 base, with 5 bases left in between. The CDR3 is 12 residues long. The CDR3 sequence: CASGQNTGELFF. CDR3 in DNA: TGTGCCAGCGGACAGAACACCGGGGAGCTGTTTTTT.

The chain links TRBV30 to TRBJ1-4; TRBD1 agrees at 7 bases. The J segment lost 8 bases and the V segment lost 2 bases, leaving 8 bases of the junction unmatched. This CDR3 has 14 amino acids. Germline-derived CDR1 and CDR2 are GTSNPN and SVGIG (reference sequence). CDR3 nucleotides: TGTGCCTGGAGTCCAGACAGGGCGAAGGAAAAACTGTTTTTT. Translated, it gives CAWSPDRAKEKLFF.

V and J are TRBV7-2 and TRBJ1-5, with 9 bases lining up with TRBD1. This CDR3 spans 17 amino acids. After removal of 3 bases from V and 0 bases from J, the junction contained 6 bases not matched to a gene. The germline CDR1 and CDR2 sequences are SGHTA and FQGNSA. CDR3 in amino acids: CASSLGDRVFSNQPQHF. CDR3 nucleotides: TGTGCCAGCAGCTTGGGGGACAGGGTCTTTAGCAATCAGCCCCAGCATTTT.

V is TRBV5-5 and J is TRBJ1-1; D is unresolved. Deletions cut 1 base from V and 6 bases from J, with 10 bases between. This CDR3 spans 13 amino acids. In germline, CDR1 is SGHKS, CDR2 YYEKEE (reference sequence). CDR3: CASSLMGGSEAFF. The CDR3 DNA is TGTGCCAGCAGCTTGATGGGTGGCTCTGAAGCTTTCTTT.

The chain links TRBV18 to TRBJ1-2; TRBD1 matches at 7 bases. CDR1 is KGHSH, CDR2 LQKENI, per germline. With V trimmed by 3 bases and J by 4 bases, 5 bases remained unmatched. There are 14 residues in the CDR3. CDR3 DNA sequence: TGTGCCAGCTCACCCTACCGGGACAGCTATGGCTACACCTTC. It is translated as CASSPYRDSYGYTF.

This clone was detected once. This chain joins TRBV11-2 and TRBJ1-2; a possible D gene is TRBD1 (6 bases). Germline CDR1 SGHAT, CDR2 FQNNGV. The CDR3 covers 12 residues. V was shortened by 4 bases and J by 7 bases, with 10 bases between the two germline ends. This CDR3 reads CASSWGRGGYTF. For the CDR3, the DNA is TGTGCCAGCAGCTGGGGCAGGGGTGGCTACACCTTC.